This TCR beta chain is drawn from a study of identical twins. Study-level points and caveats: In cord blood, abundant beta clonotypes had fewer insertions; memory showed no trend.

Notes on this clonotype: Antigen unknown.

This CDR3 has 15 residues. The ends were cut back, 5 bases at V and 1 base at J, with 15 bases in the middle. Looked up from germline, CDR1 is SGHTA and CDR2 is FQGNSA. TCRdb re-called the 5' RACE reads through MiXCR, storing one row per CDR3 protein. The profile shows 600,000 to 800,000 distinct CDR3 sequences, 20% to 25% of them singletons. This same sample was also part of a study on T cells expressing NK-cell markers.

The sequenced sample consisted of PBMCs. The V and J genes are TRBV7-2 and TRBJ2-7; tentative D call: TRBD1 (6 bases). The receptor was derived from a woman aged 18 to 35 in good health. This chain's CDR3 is CASSLRDMGSYEQYF. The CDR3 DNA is TGTGCCAGCAGCCTCCGGGACATGGGATCCTACGAGCAGTACTTC.